The 25 T cell receptor beta chains in this list originate from one sample, sequenced in a study of blood T cell repertoires in COVID-19. Here immunoSEQ multiplex PCR was the method, and the copy in TCRdb shows in-frame clones only, minus some. Among roughly 26,000 clones, around 88% were seen once, and the ten largest hold under 20%. Sample: peripheral blood. These receptors originate from a man aged 65 to 85 with acute or convalescent COVID-19.

The chain employs TRBV2 and TRBJ2-2; D remains ambiguous. Germline V gene data show CDR1 as SNHLY and CDR2 as FYNNEI. V dropped 7 bases and J dropped 3 bases, with 12 bases sitting between them. This CDR3 contains 14 residues. CDR3: CASNAGEYTGELFF. CDR3 DNA: TGTGCCAGCAACGCTGGAGAGTACACCGGGGAGCTGTTTTTT.

This clone showed up just once. The chain has TRBV9 and TRBJ1-4, with no clear D. The CDR3 runs 13 residues. The ends were cut back, 3 bases at V and 3 bases at J, with 6 bases in the middle. Germline V gives CDR1 SGDLS, CDR2 YYNGEE. The CDR3 reads CASSGGPNEKLFF. CDR3 in DNA: TGTGCCAGCAGCGGCGGTCCTAATGAAAAACTGTTTTTT.

The genes are TRBV28 and TRBJ2-2; 7 bases line up with TRBD2. This CDR3 is built from 14 residues. Unmatched junction bases numbered 8, after V lost 6 bases and J lost 7 bases. Germline-derived CDR1 and CDR2 are MDHEN and SYDVKM. The CDR3 DNA reads as TGTGCCAGCAGAAATGGGGGGGAACACGGGGAGCTGTTTTTT. Its protein is CASRNGGEHGELFF.

CDR3 region: CSVPGQAYGYTF. The CDR3 region has the DNA TGCAGCGTTCCGGGACAGGCGTATGGCTACACCTTC. The chain is built from TRBV29-1 and TRBJ1-2, with TRBD1 identical over 8 bases. The CDR3 spans 12 residues. Germline trimming cut 5 bases from V and 5 bases from J; bases unmatched to any gene: 4. Germline CDR1 reads SQVTM; CDR2 reads ANQGSEA.

V and J are TRBV7-9 and TRBJ1-1; D is unclear. Trimming removed 5 bases from V and 5 bases from J, with 12 bases in between. Germline V lookup: CDR1 SEHNR, CDR2 FQNEAQ (reference sequence). The CDR3 runs to 13 residues. This chain's CDR3 is CASSTGIGTEAFF. The CDR3 DNA is TGTGCCAGCAGCACGGGAATTGGGACTGAAGCTTTCTTT.

This chain uses TRBV19 with TRBJ2-2; TRBD1 matches 7 bases. CDR3 size: 16 residues. The germline V gene encodes CDR1 LNHDA and CDR2 SQIVND (reference sequence). V was pared by 5 bases and J by 0 bases, with 6 bases of the junction left unmatched. DNA for the CDR3: TGTGCCAGTAGTCAGGACAGGCTCGCGAACACCGGGGAGCTGTTTTTT. It encodes CASSQDRLANTGELFF.

The rearrangement joins TRBV11-2 to TRBJ1-2, with TRBD1 matching 10 bases. V gave up 5 bases and J gave up 9 bases; unmatched junction bases: 9. The CDR3 has 14 amino acids. The V gene's germline CDR1 is SGHAT and CDR2 FQNNGV. CDR3 nucleotides: TGTGCCAGCAGCCCACGGACAGGGGGGGAGCGCTACACCTTC. It yields the protein CASSPRTGGERYTF.

CDR3: CSVDAGTDEQYF. The CDR3 coding sequence is TGCAGCGTTGATGCCGGGACTGACGAGCAGTACTTC. The chain couples TRBV29-1 to TRBJ2-7; D might be TRBD2 (6 bases). Germline V lookup: CDR1 SQVTM, CDR2 ANQGSEA. The CDR3 runs 12 residues. The V gene lost 3 bases and the J gene lost 5 bases, with 11 bases spanning the gap.

The CDR3 region has the DNA TGTGCCAGCAGCTTCAGGCTAGCGGGAGCTGAGCAGTTCTTC. Protein product: CASSFRLAGAEQFF. V is TRBV7-9 and J is TRBJ2-1; TRBD2 matches at 10 bases. Germline V gene data show CDR1 as SEHNR and CDR2 as FQNEAQ (reference sequence). V was clipped by 3 bases and J by 9 bases; unmatched bases: 5. The CDR3 contains 14 residues. The variable domain in full, with the rest retrieved from reference TRBV7-9 and TRBJ2-1, is DTGVSQNPRHKITKRGQNVTFRCDPISEHNRLYWYRQTLGQGPEFLTYFQNEAQLEKSRLLSDRFSAERPKGSFSTLEIQRTEQGDSAMYLCASSFRLAGAEQFFGPGTRLTVL.

The chain uses TRBV28 and TRBJ1-2; D not resolved. The CDR3 has 14 residues. Trimming took off 5 bases at V and 2 bases at J, with 12 bases between the two ends. Germline assignment: CDR1 MDHEN and CDR2 SYDVKM. As DNA, the CDR3 is TGTGCCAGCAGTCCCCCACTTGTAAACTATGGCTACACCTTC. It yields the protein CASSPPLVNYGYTF.

V usage is TRBV5-1 and J usage is TRBJ1-2; possible D gene TRBD1, 6 bases. Germline V lookup: CDR1 SGHRS, CDR2 YFSETQ. This CDR3 has 13 residues. Trimming removed 7 bases at V and 5 bases at J, with 15 bases between. The CDR3 loop is CASAISQGYGYTF. The CDR3 nucleotides read TGCGCCAGCGCGATCTCCCAGGGGTATGGCTACACCTTC.

The CDR3 nucleotides read TGTGCCAGTAGTTCCGACATGAACACTGAAGCTTTCTTT. This codes for CASSSDMNTEAFF. The V and J genes are TRBV19 and TRBJ1-1; D uncertain. Germline CDR1 LNHDA, CDR2 SQIVND (reference sequence). CDR3 size: 13 residues. V lost 5 bases and J 0 bases, leaving 7 bases between the germline ends. The whole variable domain, filled in from reference TRBV19 and TRBJ1-1, reads DGGITQSPKYLFRKEGQNVTLSCEQNLNHDAMYWYRQDPGQGLRLIYYSQIVNDFQKGDIAEGYSVSREKKESFPLTVTSAQKNPTAFYLCASSSDMNTEAFFGQGTRLTVV.

The gene calls are TRBV18 and TRBJ1-6; D is unresolved. In germline, CDR1 is KGHSH, CDR2 LQKENI. The CDR3 has 14 amino acids. Trimming removed 6 bases at V and 5 bases at J, with 11 bases between. The CDR3 loop is CASSQATNNSPLHF. The CDR3, as DNA: TGTGCCAGCTCCCAGGCCACAAATAATTCACCCCTCCACTTT.

This clone was detected only once. The chain couples TRBV11-2 to TRBJ1-6; D not certain. This CDR3 is 16 amino acids long. Germline CDR1 is SGHAT and CDR2 is FQNNGV. V lost 0 bases, J lost 0 bases, and 6 bases lay in between. CDR3 region: CASSLDGRSYNSPLHF. The CDR3 nucleotides read TGTGCCAGCAGCTTAGATGGGCGCTCCTATAATTCACCCCTCCACTTT.

The chain employs TRBV7-8 and TRBJ1-5; D call uncertain. This CDR3 comprises 13 residues. In germline, CDR1 is SGHVS, CDR2 FQNEAQ. The germline V and J ends were trimmed by 3 bases and 3 bases, with 6 bases remaining between them. CDR3 nucleotide sequence: TGTGCCAGCAGCTTGGCAGACAATCAGCCCCAGCATTTT. This codes for CASSLADNQPQHF.

V gene TRBV5-1 combines with J gene TRBJ2-2; 8 bases fit TRBD1. V lost 0 bases, J lost 4 bases, and 2 bases stayed unmatched. Germline V gene sequence: CDR1 SGHRS, CDR2 YFSETQ. This CDR3 region has 15 residues. DNA of the CDR3: TGCGCCAGCAGCTTGGAACAGGGGGGCACCGGGGAGCTGTTTTTT. This codes for CASSLEQGGTGELFF. The full variable domain, with the rest looked up from reference TRBV5-1 and TRBJ2-2, is KAGVTQTPRYLIKTRGQQVTLSCSPISGHRSVSWYQQTPGQGLQFLFEYFSETQRNKGNFPGRFSGRQFSNSRSEMNVSTLELGDSALYLCASSLEQGGTGELFFGEGSRLTVL.

V usage is TRBV18 and J usage is TRBJ1-4, with D perhaps TRBD1 (6 bases). V lost 2 bases and J 10 bases, leaving 14 bases between the germline ends. Germline CDR1 is KGHSH and CDR2 is LQKENI. The CDR3 consists of 14 residues. The CDR3 DNA reads TGTGCCAGCTCACCAGGGACACCGGCGGGAAAACTGTTTTTT. Its translation is CASSPGTPAGKLFF.

The V call is TRBV3-1 (or the pseudogene TRBV3-2), the J call TRBJ2-1; 11 bases line up with TRBD2. The CDR3 contains 15 residues. Trimming removed 4 bases from V and 4 bases from J; junction bases left unmatched: 3. The V gene's germline CDR1 is LGHDT and CDR2 YNNKEL (reference sequence). The CDR3 coding sequence is TGTGCCAGCAGCCTTAGCGGGAGGGATTACAATGAGCAGTTCTTC. Residues: CASSLSGRDYNEQFF.

This chain uses TRBV7-2 with TRBJ2-2, with D tentatively TRBD1 (5 bases). Trimming removed 2 bases from V and 2 bases from J, with 9 bases in between. Germline CDR1 and CDR2: SGHTA and FQGNSA. This CDR3 contains 15 residues. CDR3 region: CASSLLTGNTGELFF. Written as DNA, the CDR3 is TGTGCCAGCAGCTTACTTACAGGAAACACCGGGGAGCTGTTTTTT.

V and J are TRBV5-1 and TRBJ1-2; 7 bases map to TRBD1. Per germline, CDR1 SGHRS and CDR2 YFSETQ. With 2 bases clipped from V and 5 bases from J, the junction kept 6 bases outside the gene matches. CDR3 size: 14 residues. This chain's CDR3 is CASSFRDSYYGYTF. CDR3 coding DNA: TGCGCCAGCAGCTTCCGGGACAGTTATTATGGCTACACCTTC.

The chain uses TRBV18 and TRBJ2-7; 11 bases line up with TRBD2. The V gene end was trimmed by 3 bases and the J gene end by 2 bases; junction bases not matched to a gene: 3. This CDR3 spans 15 amino acids. Germline V gene sequence: CDR1 KGHSH, CDR2 LQKENI. The CDR3 DNA sequence: TGTGCCAGCTCACCCCGACTAGCGGGAACCTACGAGCAGTACTTC. Translated, it gives CASSPRLAGTYEQYF. The complete variable domain, with remaining parts taken from reference TRBV18 and TRBJ2-7, reads NAGVMQNPRHLVRRRGQEARLRCSPMKGHSHVYWYRQLPEEGLKFMVYLQKENIIDESGMPKERFSAEFPKEGPSILRIQQVVRGDSAAYFCASSPRLAGTYEQYFGPGTRLTVT.

This chain links TRBV5-5 with TRBJ1-1; tentatively, D is TRBD1 (6 bases). This CDR3 has 12 amino acids. In germline, CDR1 is SGHKS, CDR2 YYEKEE (reference sequence). V was clipped by 4 bases and J by 10 bases, with 14 bases between them. The CDR3 is CASSRSGGLAFF. The CDR3 bases are TGTGCCAGCAGCAGAAGTGGGGGCCTAGCTTTCTTT.

The chain is built from TRBV21-1 and TRBJ1-1. TRBV21-1 is tagged as a pseudogene. The CDR3 extends over 17 amino acids. The CDR3 here is CASSKDAGAHMNTEAFF. The CDR3 nucleotides are TGTGCCAGCAGCAAAGATGCGGGGGCCCACATGAACACTGAAGCTTTCTTT.

J is TRBJ2-7 and V is TRBV27; 10 positions agree with TRBD1. From germline, CDR1 is MNHEY and CDR2 SMNVEV (reference sequence). V trimming: 4 bases; J trimming: 3 bases; junction bases outside the gene matches: 6. This CDR3 spans 15 amino acids. The CDR3 region is CASSSGQGTYYEQYF. CDR3 DNA sequence: TGTGCCAGCAGTTCGGGACAGGGGACGTACTACGAGCAGTACTTC.

The chain couples TRBV5-4 to TRBJ2-1, with TRBD2 identical over 8 bases. The CDR3 is 15 residues long. The junction had 11 bases not matched to a gene; V was cut back by 7 bases and J by 5 bases. Germline CDR1 SGHNT, CDR2 YYREEE (reference sequence). The CDR3 DNA follows: TGTGCCAGCCGGCCGGGCGGGAGGACGGACAATGAGCAGTTCTTC. This codes for CASRPGGRTDNEQFF.